This T cell receptor (beta chain) was recorded in a study of cytomegalovirus exposure and HLA in healthy donors. General study points: TCR association rates varied by HLA locus in a later analysis, with DRB1 highest and HLA-C lowest.

From germline, CDR1 is MNHEY and CDR2 SVGAGI. The V and J ends lost 7 bases and 2 bases respectively, with 9 bases between them. The CDR3 is 12 amino acids. This clone showed up just a few times. No antigen is known for it. PCR primers comprised 60 Vbeta and 13 Jbeta primers. Sequenced by immunoSEQ multiplex PCR; TCRdb stores in-frame clones only, minus some. The sample includes 150,000 to 200,000 clones, roughly 77% of them seen just once. This clonotype was obtained from a woman in her 30s in good health and CMV-seronegative. The chain uses TRBV6-5 and TRBJ2-7, with a tentative D call TRBD1 (5 bases). The sequenced sample consisted of PBMCs. CDR3 coding DNA: TGTGCCAGCAAGGCAGGGACCTACGAGCAGTACTTC. Its translation: CASKAGTYEQYF.